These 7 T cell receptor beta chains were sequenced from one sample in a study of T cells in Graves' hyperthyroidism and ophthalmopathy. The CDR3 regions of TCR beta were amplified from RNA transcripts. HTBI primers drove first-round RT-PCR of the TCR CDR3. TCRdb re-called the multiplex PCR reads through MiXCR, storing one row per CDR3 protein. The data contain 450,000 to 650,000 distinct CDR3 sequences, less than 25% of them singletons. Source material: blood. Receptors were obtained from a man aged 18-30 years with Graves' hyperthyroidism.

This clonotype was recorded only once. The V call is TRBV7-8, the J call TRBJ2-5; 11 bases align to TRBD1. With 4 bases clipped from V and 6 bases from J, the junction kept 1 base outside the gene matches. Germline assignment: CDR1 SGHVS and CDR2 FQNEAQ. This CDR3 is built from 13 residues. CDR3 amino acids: CASSSDRGQTQYF. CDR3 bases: TGTGCCAGCAGCTCGGACAGGGGGCAGACCCAGTACTTC. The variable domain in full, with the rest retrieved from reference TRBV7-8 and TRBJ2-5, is GAGVSQSPRYKVAKRGQDVALRCDPISGHVSLFWYQQALGQGPEFLTYFQNEAQLDKSGLPSDRFFAERPEGSVSTLKIQRTQQEDSAVYLCASSSDRGQTQYFGPGTRLLVL.

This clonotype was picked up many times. CDR3 in amino acids: CASSLPGADGYTF. For the CDR3, the DNA is TGTGCCAGCAGCCTTCCCGGGGCGGATGGCTACACCTTC. This rearrangement joins TRBV3-1 to TRBJ1-2, with a tentative D call TRBD1 (5 bases). CDR3 length equals 13 residues. Germline values: CDR1 LGHDT, CDR2 YNNKEL (reference sequence). V was cut by 4 bases and J by 6 bases, with 12 bases left in between.

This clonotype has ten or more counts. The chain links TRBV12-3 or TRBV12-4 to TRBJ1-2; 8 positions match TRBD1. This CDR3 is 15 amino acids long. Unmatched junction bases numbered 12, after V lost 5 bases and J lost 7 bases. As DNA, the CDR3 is TGTGCCAGCAGTCGCGGACTTATGACAGGGGTTGGCTACACCTTC. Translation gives CASSRGLMTGVGYTF.

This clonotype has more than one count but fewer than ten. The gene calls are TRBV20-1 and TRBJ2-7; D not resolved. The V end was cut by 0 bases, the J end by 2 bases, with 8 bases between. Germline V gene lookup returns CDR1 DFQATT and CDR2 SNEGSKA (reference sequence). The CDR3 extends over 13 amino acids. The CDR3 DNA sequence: TGCAGTGCTAGAGATTCGGCCACCTACGAGCAGTACTTC. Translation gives CSARDSATYEQYF.

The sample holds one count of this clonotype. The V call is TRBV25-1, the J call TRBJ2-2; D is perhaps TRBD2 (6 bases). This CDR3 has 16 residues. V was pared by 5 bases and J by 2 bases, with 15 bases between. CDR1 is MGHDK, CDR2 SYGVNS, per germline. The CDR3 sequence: CASSPHPRGNTGELFF. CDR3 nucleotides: TGTGCCAGCAGTCCCCACCCGCGGGGAAACACCGGGGAGCTGTTTTTT.

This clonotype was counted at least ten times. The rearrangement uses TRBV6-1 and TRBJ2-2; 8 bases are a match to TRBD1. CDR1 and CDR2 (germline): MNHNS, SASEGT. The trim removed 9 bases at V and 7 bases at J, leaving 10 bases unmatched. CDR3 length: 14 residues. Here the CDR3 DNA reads TGTGCCAGTTGCGACAGGGGAGCAATCGGGGAGCTGTTTTTT. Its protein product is CASCDRGAIGELFF.

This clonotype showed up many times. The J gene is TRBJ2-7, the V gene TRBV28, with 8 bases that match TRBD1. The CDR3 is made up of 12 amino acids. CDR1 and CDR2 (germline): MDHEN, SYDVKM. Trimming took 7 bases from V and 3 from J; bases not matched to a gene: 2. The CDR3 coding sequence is TGTGCCAGCATTGGGACAGGCTACGAGCAGTACTTC. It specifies CASIGTGYEQYF.